This TCR beta chain was sequenced for a study of STAT5B mutations in CD4+ large granular lymphocyte leukemia. By share, this clone ranks as medium-sized. Sequencing was at survey level. Here immunoSEQ multiplex PCR was the method, and the copy in TCRdb shows in-frame clones only, minus some. The table records 30,000 to 40,000 clones, over 65% of them present only once. Germline V gene data show CDR1 as LNHNV and CDR2 as YYDKDF (reference sequence). CDR3 length equals 14 residues. With V trimmed by 4 bases and J by 4 bases, 6 bases remained unmatched. The sample comprised CD4+ T cells from blood buffy coats. The J gene is TRBJ1-2, the V gene TRBV15, with 7 positions matching TRBD1. The TCR comes from a human donor in good health. CDR3 residues: CATSTRDRSYGYTF. CDR3 sequence (DNA): TGTGCCACCAGCACCCGGGACAGAAGCTATGGCTACACCTTC.